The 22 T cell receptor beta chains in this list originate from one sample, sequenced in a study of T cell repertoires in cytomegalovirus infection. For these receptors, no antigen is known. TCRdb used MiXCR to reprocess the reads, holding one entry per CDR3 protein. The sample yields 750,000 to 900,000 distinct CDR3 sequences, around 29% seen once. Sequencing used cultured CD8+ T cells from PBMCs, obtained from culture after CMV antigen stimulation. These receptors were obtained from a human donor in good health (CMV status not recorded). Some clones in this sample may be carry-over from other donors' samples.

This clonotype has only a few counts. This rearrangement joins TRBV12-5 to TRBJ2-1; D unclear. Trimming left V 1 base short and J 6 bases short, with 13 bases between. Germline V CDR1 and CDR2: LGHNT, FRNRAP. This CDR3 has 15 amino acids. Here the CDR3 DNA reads TGTGCTAGTGGTTTGGGAATGGTGACGGCCAATGAGCAGTTCTTC. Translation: CASGLGMVTANEQFF.

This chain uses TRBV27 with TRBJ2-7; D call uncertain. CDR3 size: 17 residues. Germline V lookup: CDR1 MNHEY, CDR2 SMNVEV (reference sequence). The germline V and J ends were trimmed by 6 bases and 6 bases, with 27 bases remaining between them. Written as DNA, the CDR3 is TGTGCCAGCAGCCCGATGTCAGACCTTACAAGCTCCGGCGAGCAGTACTTC. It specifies CASSPMSDLTSSGEQYF.

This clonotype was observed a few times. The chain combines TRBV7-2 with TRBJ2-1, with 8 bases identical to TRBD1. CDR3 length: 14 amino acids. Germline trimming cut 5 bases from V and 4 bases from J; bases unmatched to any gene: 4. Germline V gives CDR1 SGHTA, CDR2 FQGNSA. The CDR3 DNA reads TGTGCCAGCAGCGCCCGGACAGGGTACAATGAGCAGTTCTTC. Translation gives CASSARTGYNEQFF.

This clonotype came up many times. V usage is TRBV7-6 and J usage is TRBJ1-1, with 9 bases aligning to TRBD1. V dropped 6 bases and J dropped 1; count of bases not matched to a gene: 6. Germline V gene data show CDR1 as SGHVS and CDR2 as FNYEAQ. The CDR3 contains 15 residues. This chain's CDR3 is CASSSSTGGNTEAFF. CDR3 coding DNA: TGTGCCAGCAGTTCCTCGACAGGGGGGAACACTGAAGCTTTCTTT.

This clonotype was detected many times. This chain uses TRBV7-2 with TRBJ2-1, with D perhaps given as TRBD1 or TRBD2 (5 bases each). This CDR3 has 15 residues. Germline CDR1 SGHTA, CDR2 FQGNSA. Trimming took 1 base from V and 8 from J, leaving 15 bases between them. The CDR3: CASSLDGDPGDEQFF. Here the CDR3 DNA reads TGTGCCAGCAGCTTAGATGGGGACCCAGGTGATGAGCAGTTCTTC.

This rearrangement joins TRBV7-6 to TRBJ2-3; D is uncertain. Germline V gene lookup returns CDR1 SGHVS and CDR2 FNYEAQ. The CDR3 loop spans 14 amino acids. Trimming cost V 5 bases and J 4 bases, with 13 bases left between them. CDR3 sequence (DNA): TGTGCCAGCAGCCTAAGACCCGGTTCAGATACGCAGTATTTT. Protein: CASSLRPGSDTQYF.

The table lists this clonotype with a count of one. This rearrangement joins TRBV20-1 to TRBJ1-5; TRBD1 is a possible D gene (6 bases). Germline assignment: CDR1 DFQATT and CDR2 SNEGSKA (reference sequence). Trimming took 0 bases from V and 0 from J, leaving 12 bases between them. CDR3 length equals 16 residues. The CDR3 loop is CSARDIGTLSNQPQHF. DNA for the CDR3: TGCAGTGCTAGAGATATTGGGACACTTAGCAATCAGCCCCAGCATTTT.

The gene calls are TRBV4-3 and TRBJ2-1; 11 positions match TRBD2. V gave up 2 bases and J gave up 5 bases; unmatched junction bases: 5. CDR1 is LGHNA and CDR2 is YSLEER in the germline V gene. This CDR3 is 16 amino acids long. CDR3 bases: TGCGCCAGCAGCCAACACGGGACTAGCGGTAACAATGAGCAGTTCTTC. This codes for CASSQHGTSGNNEQFF.

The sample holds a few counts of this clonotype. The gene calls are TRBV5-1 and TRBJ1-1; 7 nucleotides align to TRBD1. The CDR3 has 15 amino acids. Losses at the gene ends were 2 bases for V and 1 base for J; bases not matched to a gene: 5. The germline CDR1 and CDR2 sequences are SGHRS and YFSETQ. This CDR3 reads CASSFEGARNTEAFF. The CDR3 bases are TGCGCCAGCAGCTTTGAGGGGGCGAGGAACACTGAAGCTTTCTTT.

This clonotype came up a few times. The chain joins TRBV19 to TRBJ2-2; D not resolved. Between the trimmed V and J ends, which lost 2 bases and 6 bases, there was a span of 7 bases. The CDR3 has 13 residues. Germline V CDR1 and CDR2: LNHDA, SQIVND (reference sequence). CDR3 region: CASSIMTPGELFF. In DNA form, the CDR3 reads TGTGCCAGTAGTATAATGACTCCCGGGGAGCTGTTTTTT. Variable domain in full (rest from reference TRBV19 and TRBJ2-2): DGGITQSPKYLFRKEGQNVTLSCEQNLNHDAMYWYRQDPGQGLRLIYYSQIVNDFQKGDIAEGYSVSREKKESFPLTVTSAQKNPTAFYLCASSIMTPGELFFGEGSRLTVL.

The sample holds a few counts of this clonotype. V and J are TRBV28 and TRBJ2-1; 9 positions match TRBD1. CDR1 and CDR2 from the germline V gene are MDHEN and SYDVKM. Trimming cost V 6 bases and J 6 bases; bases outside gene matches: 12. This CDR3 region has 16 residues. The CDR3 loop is CASSLGRGTGFNEQFF. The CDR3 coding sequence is TGTGCCAGCAGCCTAGGCCGTGGGACAGGGTTCAATGAGCAGTTCTTC.

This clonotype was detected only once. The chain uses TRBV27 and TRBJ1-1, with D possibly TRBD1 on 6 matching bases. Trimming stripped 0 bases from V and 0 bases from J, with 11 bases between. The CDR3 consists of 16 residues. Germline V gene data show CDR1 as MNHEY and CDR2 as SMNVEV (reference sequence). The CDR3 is CASSLSGGSVNTEAFF. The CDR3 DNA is TGTGCCAGCAGTTTATCGGGGGGCAGCGTGAACACTGAAGCTTTCTTT.

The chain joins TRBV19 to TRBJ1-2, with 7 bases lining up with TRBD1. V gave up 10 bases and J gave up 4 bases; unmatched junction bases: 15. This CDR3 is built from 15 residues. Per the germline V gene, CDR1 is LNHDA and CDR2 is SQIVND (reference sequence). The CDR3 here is CAILHPRQGGYGYTF. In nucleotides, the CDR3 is TGTGCCATCCTCCACCCGAGGCAGGGGGGCTATGGCTACACCTTC.

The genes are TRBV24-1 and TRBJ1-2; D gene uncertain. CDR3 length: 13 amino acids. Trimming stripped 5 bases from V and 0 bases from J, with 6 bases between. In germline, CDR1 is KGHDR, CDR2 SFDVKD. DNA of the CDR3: TGTGCCACCAGTGTCACGGCTAACTATGGCTACACCTTC. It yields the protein CATSVTANYGYTF.

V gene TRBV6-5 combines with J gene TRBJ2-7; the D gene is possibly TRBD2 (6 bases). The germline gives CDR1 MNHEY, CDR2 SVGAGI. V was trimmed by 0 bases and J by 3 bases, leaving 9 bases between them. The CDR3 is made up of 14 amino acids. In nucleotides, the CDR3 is TGTGCCAGCAGTTACTCGGCGGGGTTCTACGAGCAGTACGTC. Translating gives CASSYSAGFYEQYV.

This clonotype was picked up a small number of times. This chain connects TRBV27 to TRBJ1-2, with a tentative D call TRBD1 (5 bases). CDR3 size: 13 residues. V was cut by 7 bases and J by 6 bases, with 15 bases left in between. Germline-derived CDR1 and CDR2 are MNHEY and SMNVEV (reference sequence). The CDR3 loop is CASIPTERNGYTF. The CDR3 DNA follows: TGTGCCAGCATTCCGACAGAAAGAAATGGCTACACCTTC.

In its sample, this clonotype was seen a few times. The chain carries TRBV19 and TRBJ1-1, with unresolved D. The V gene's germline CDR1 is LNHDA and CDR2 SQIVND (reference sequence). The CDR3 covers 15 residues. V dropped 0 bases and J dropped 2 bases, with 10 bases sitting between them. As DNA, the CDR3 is TGTGCCAGTAGTATAGATCTCTACACCAACACTGAAGCTTTCTTT. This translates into CASSIDLYTNTEAFF. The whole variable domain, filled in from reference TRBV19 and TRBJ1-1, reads DGGITQSPKYLFRKEGQNVTLSCEQNLNHDAMYWYRQDPGQGLRLIYYSQIVNDFQKGDIAEGYSVSREKKESFPLTVTSAQKNPTAFYLCASSIDLYTNTEAFFGQGTRLTVV.

The CDR3, as DNA: TGCGCCAGCAGCTTGGAGGACAGGGATTTAGATACGCAGTATTTT. As protein: CASSLEDRDLDTQYF. The genes are TRBV5-1 and TRBJ2-3; 8 bases map to TRBD1. J lost 5 bases, V lost 0 bases, and 5 bases had no gene match. Germline assignment: CDR1 SGHRS and CDR2 YFSETQ. The length of the CDR3 is 15 residues.

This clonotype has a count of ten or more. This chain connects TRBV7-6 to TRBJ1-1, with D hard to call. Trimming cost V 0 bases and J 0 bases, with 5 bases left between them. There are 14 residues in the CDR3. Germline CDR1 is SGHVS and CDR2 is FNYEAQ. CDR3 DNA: TGTGCCAGCAGCTTAGCCGGGGTGAACACTGAAGCTTTCTTT. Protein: CASSLAGVNTEAFF.

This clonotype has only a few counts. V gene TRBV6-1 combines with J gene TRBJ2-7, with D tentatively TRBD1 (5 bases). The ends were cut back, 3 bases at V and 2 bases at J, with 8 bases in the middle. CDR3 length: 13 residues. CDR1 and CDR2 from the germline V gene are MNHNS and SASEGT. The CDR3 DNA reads TGTGCCAGCAGTGAGGGGCAGACCTACGAGCAGTACGTC. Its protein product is CASSEGQTYEQYV.

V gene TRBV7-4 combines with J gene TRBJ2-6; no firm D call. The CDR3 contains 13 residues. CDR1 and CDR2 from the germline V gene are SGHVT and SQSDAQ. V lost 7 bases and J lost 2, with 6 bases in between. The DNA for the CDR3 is TGTGCCAGCACTGCGACTGGGGCCAACGTCCTGACTTTC. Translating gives CASTATGANVLTF. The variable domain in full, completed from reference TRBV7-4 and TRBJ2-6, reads GAGVSQSPRYKVAKRGRDVALRCDSISGHVTLYWYRQTLGQGSEVLTYSQSDAQRDKSGRPSGRFSAERPERSVSTLKIQRTEQGDSAVYLCASTATGANVLTFGAGSRLTVL.

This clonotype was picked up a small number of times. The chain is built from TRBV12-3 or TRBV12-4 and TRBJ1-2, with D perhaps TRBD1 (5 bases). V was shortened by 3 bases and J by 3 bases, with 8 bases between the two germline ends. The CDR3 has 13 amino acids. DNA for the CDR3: TGTGCCAGCAGTTTGATGACAGACTATGGCTACACCTTC. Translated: CASSLMTDYGYTF.